The count of the clone carrying this TCR beta chain is one. This may be a read error, as it is one base from a much larger clone. Other DNA variants within this sample encode the same CDR3. The record originates from a study of shared clonotypes between healthy human individuals. The CDR3 loop spans 13 amino acids. V was shortened by 5 bases and J by 3 bases, with 10 bases between the two germline ends. Germline CDR1 is SGHVS and CDR2 is FQNEAQ. When replicate PCRs were run on sorted subsets, they used 200 ng DNA, around 33,000 T cell genomes. Original processing notes: Junction-only immunoSEQ sequences carried no quality scores, so filtering differed. The assay was immunoSEQ multiplex PCR, and TCRdb's table has in-frame clones only and misses some. That table is the source of V, J and clone size, and D and trimming were worked out from the DNA. The repertoire has under 850,000 clones, approximately 77% of them found once; the top ten carry approximately 1.8%.

This sequence originates from a woman aged 25 to 39 in good health. Sample: memory CD4+ T cells sorted from blood. The sample's subset: CD45RA-negative fraction. The gene calls are TRBV7-8 and TRBJ1-1; D gene unclear. Here the CDR3 DNA reads TGTGCCAGCAGCACGCAGAGGGACACTGAAGCTTTCTTT. This sequence encodes CASSTQRDTEAFF.